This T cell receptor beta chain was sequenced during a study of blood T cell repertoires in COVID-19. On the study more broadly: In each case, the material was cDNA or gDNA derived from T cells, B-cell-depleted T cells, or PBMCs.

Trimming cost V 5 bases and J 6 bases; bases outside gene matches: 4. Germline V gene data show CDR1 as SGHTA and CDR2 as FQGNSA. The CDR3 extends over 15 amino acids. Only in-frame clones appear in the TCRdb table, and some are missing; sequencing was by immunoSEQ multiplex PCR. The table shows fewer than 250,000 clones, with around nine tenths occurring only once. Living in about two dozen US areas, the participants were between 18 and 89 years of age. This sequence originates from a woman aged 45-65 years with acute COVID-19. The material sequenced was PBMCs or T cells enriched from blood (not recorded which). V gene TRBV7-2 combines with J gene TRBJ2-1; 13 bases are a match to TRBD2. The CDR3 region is CASSPRLAGGNEQFF. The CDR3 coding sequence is TGTGCCAGCAGCCCCAGACTAGCGGGAGGCAATGAGCAGTTCTTC.